This TCR beta chain was captured by sequencing in a study of PD-1 blockade in mismatch repair-deficient tumors. Study-wide context: Patients had approximately 13 mismatch repair-deficient cancer types and were previously treated and progressing.

Data came from immunoSEQ multiplex PCR; TCRdb stores just in-frame clones and leaves some out. The data contain some 130,000 clones, 88% of them singletons. This CDR3 spans 15 amino acids. Germline V gene lookup returns CDR1 GTSNPN and CDR2 SVGIG (reference sequence). The V and J ends lost 5 bases and 6 bases, in that order; junction bases with no gene match: 6. TCRs were sequenced from three patients responding to pembrolizumab. The chain couples TRBV30 to TRBJ2-1, with 14 nucleotides matching TRBD2. Material: peripheral blood, obtained 72 weeks after starting pembrolizumab. The source of this sequence is an adult with mismatch repair-deficient cancer. The CDR3 loop is CAWGGLAGVSNEQFF. For the CDR3, the DNA is TGTGCCTGGGGGGGACTAGCGGGAGTATCCAATGAGCAGTTCTTC.